This T cell receptor beta chain was observed in a study of cytomegalovirus exposure and HLA in healthy donors. Regarding the study as a whole: It was reported that the classifier diagnosed cytomegalovirus status with high specificity and sensitivity in both the original and validation cohorts. Some TCR beta chains (164 of them) were listed as cytomegalovirus-associated. Among TCR sequences, most were rare, though some public TCRs appeared in many donors.

On this clone: Antigen: not known.

Germline V gene data show CDR1 as LNHNV and CDR2 as YYDKDF (reference sequence). V was clipped by 0 bases and J by 5 bases, with 8 bases between them. This CDR3 region has 14 residues. The study ran its PCR with 60 Vbeta and 13 Jbeta primers. The table came from immunoSEQ multiplex PCR; TCRdb's copy has only in-frame clones and leaves some out. The table has under 150,000 clones, 80% seen once. This clonotype originated in a man aged 30-40 years in good health and CMV-seronegative. The J gene is TRBJ1-5, the V gene TRBV15, with D perhaps matching TRBD1 (6 bases). The source material was PBMCs. The CDR3 protein is CATSRDRGYQPQHF. The CDR3 coding sequence is TGTGCCACCAGCAGAGATAGGGGGTATCAGCCCCAGCATTTT. Full variable domain (remainder filled in from reference TRBV15 and TRBJ1-5): DAMVIQNPRYQVTQFGKPVTLSCSQTLNHNVMYWYQQKSSQAPKLLFHYYDKDFNNEADTPDNFQSRRPNTSFCFLDIRSPGLGDTAMYLCATSRDRGYQPQHFGDGTRLSIL.